This T cell receptor beta chain was documented in a study of OX40 agonist ivuxolimab in advanced cancers. Study background: Ivuxolimab is a fully human IgG2 antibody that activates OX40 (CD134). There were three patients with partial responses, one having hepatocellular carcinoma and two cutaneous melanoma. Findings of the study overall: At 0.1 to 3.0 mg/kg, CD4+ and CD8+ blood T cells expanded clonally by week 6.

CDR1 is MRHNA, CDR2 SNTAGT, per germline. V dropped 0 bases and J dropped 3 bases, with 2 bases sitting between them. This CDR3 is built from 13 residues. With regard to this clone: Its antigen remains unidentified. The sample holds other DNA sequences that translate to the same CDR3.

Using immunoSEQ multiplex PCR, the repertoire was profiled, and TCRdb retains in-frame clones only, with some absent. The sample records 25,000 to 35,000 clones, approximately 84% being singletons. The material was CD4+ or CD8+ T cells sorted from blood, obtained in a trial of the OX40 agonist ivuxolimab. The receptor's source is an adult with an advanced solid tumor such as melanoma, head and neck, liver or kidney cancer. The chain recombines TRBV6-4 with TRBJ2-2; D call uncertain. Here the CDR3 reads CASSDSDTGELFF. CDR3 DNA: TGTGCCAGCAGTGACTCAGACACCGGGGAGCTGTTTTTT.